This note documents a single TCR beta chain sequence. Antigen unknown. In germline, CDR1 is GTSNPN, CDR2 SVGIG (reference sequence). This CDR3 is built from 13 residues. Trimming cost V 3 bases and J 4 bases, with 12 bases left between them. This sample stems from a study of T-cell memory formation after mild COVID-19. Looking at the study overall: TCR clusters mostly belonged to single donors. The study, taken as a whole, reports: Mainly CM and EM harbored the contracting CD4+ clones; mainly EMRA harbored the CD8+ ones. Day 15 to 85 contracting clones showed balanced CD4/CD8; day 15 to 37 expanders favored CD4+.

The authors produced TCR alpha and TCR beta cDNA libraries with sample barcodes and UMIs by 5'RACE using constant-segment primers. Each CDR3 protein is one row after TCRdb ran MiXCR on the 5' RACE reads. The sample records around 370,000 distinct CDR3 sequences, more than 20% being singletons. The gene calls are TRBV30 and TRBJ1-1, with a tentative D call TRBD1 (6 bases). The sequenced material came from PBMCs or a T cell subset sorted from them (not recorded which). The receptor's source is an adult woman who had mild COVID-19 (a few samples of this study predate the infection). Cell type and time point are not known. The CDR3 DNA follows: TGTGCCTGGAGCGGGGACACGAGCACTGAAGCTTTCTTT. This sequence encodes CAWSGDTSTEAFF.